The 15 T cell receptor beta chains listed next were all sequenced from one sample in a study of CD8 T cells in ankylosing spondylitis. Points from the study as a whole: There was a TCR beta motif, made of fewer than 10 highly homologous variants, that appeared characteristic of ankylosing spondylitis blood.

These TCRs are of unknown antigen specificity. TCRdb reprocessed the 5' RACE reads with MiXCR, giving one entry per CDR3 protein. The data contain some 400,000 distinct CDR3 sequences, around 24% of them singletons. The material sequenced was blood, either unsorted or a sorted T cell fraction (not recorded which). These receptors were collected from a male donor with ankylosing spondylitis.

This clonotype was counted a few times. In DNA form, the CDR3 reads TGTGCCAGTAGTCCGGGACAGTACGGGGAGCTGTTTTTT. Translated: CASSPGQYGELFF. The chain has TRBV19 and TRBJ2-2, with 7 bases that match TRBD1. The CDR3 runs to 13 residues. Losses at the gene ends were 5 bases for V and 7 bases for J; bases not matched to a gene: 4. The V gene's germline CDR1 is LNHDA and CDR2 SQIVND (reference sequence).

The gene calls are TRBV5-1 and TRBJ2-3; 7 bases are a match to TRBD2. V shed 3 bases and J 6 bases; nucleotides not matched to a gene: 4. The CDR3 sequence is 13 residues long. Germline values: CDR1 SGHRS, CDR2 YFSETQ. This chain's CDR3 is CASSSGGGDTQYF. In nucleotides, the CDR3 is TGCGCCAGCAGCTCCGGCGGGGGTGATACGCAGTATTTT. The full variable domain, its missing parts supplied by reference TRBV5-1 and TRBJ2-3, is KAGVTQTPRYLIKTRGQQVTLSCSPISGHRSVSWYQQTPGQGLQFLFEYFSETQRNKGNFPGRFSGRQFSNSRSEMNVSTLELGDSALYLCASSSGGGDTQYFGPGTRLTVL.

The V gene is TRBV6-4, the J gene TRBJ2-1, with 11 bases that match TRBD1. CDR3 length: 16 residues. Germline trimming cut 0 bases from V and 4 bases from J; bases unmatched to any gene: 2. Germline V CDR1 and CDR2: MRHNA, SNTAGT. This chain's CDR3 is CASSDSRDRGYNEQFF. The DNA of the CDR3 is TGTGCCAGCAGTGACTCCCGGGACAGGGGGTACAATGAGCAGTTCTTC.

Regarding this clonotype: This CDR3 fails to terminate in the conserved phenylalanine or tryptophan, so it likely reflects a read error. The chain joins TRBV10-3 to TRBJ2-7, with no clear D. The germline CDR1 and CDR2 sequences are ENHRY and SYGVKD. CDR3 length equals 14 residues. V was clipped by 3 bases and J by 3 bases, with 12 bases between them. DNA for the CDR3: TGTGCCATCAGTGACCCCCGAAGGGTCTACGAGCAGTACCTC. This gives the protein CAISDPRRVYEQYL.

The chain couples TRBV6-5 to TRBJ2-1; 10 bases line up with TRBD2. Losses at the gene ends were 2 bases for V and 4 bases for J; bases not matched to a gene: 5. Looked up from germline, CDR1 is MNHEY and CDR2 is SVGAGI. CDR3 length: 16 residues. The CDR3 DNA sequence: TGTGCCAGCAGTTACCTCCGGACTAGCGGTTACAATGAGCAGTTCTTC. The encoded protein is CASSYLRTSGYNEQFF.

There are a few counts of this clonotype. The genes are TRBV19 and TRBJ2-2; 8 bases align to TRBD2. CDR3 size: 14 residues. The ends lost 7 bases at V and 6 bases at J; junction bases unmatched: 7. Germline V CDR1 and CDR2: LNHDA, SQIVND (reference sequence). DNA for the CDR3: TGTGCCAGTATCCGGGGGGGAGTCTCCGGGGAGCTGTTTTTT. This sequence encodes CASIRGGVSGELFF.

This clonotype was picked up many times. The chain is built from TRBV6-2 or TRBV6-3 and TRBJ2-1, with a weak D call TRBD2 (6 bases). Germline V gene data show CDR1 as MNHEY and CDR2 as SVGEGT. V lost 6 bases, J lost 9 bases, and 18 bases lay in between. The CDR3 contains 14 residues. The CDR3 DNA is TGTGCCAGCAGCTCCACCCGCAGGGAGGTTGAGCAGTTCTTC. Protein: CASSSTRREVEQFF.

This clonotype came up a few times. The gene calls are TRBV20-1 and TRBJ2-7; D not resolved. This CDR3 is 11 amino acids long. Trimming cost V 0 bases and J 4 bases, with 4 bases left between them. The germline CDR1 and CDR2 sequences are DFQATT and SNEGSKA (reference sequence). CDR3 amino acids: CSAREGYEQYF. CDR3 in DNA: TGCAGTGCTAGAGAGGGGTACGAGCAGTACTTC.

This clonotype was seen only a few times. The V call is TRBV29-1, the J call TRBJ1-1; TRBD1 might be the D (6 bases). Germline V CDR1 and CDR2: SQVTM, ANQGSEA. This CDR3 comprises 14 residues. Trimming cost V 1 base and J 4 bases, with 13 bases left between them. The CDR3: CSVEGGASGTEAFF. CDR3 nucleotides: TGCAGCGTTGAAGGGGGGGCCAGTGGCACTGAAGCTTTCTTT.

The chain uses TRBV12-3 or TRBV12-4 and TRBJ2-1; 9 nucleotides align to TRBD2. After removal of 1 base from V and 9 bases from J, the junction contained 7 bases not matched to a gene. There are 15 residues in the CDR3. The CDR3 DNA follows: TGTGCCAGCAGTTTAGTGGCTAGCGGGAAGGGTGAGCAGTTCTTC. It translates to CASSLVASGKGEQFF.

The rearrangement uses TRBV19 and TRBJ2-3; 11 nucleotides match TRBD2. The V segment lost 3 bases and the J segment 5 bases; nucleotides outside the gene matches: 10. This CDR3 is built from 17 residues. CDR1 is LNHDA and CDR2 is SQIVND in the germline V gene (reference sequence). CDR3 in DNA: TGTGCCAGTAGTATCCCCTCACTAGCGGGAGCGGGAGATACGCAGTATTTT. This encodes CASSIPSLAGAGDTQYF.

This clonotype was observed a few times. Written as DNA, the CDR3 is TGTGCCAGCAGAGTGCTGGGGGCCACAGATACGCAGTATTTT. Translating gives CASRVLGATDTQYF. The chain combines TRBV5-6 with TRBJ2-3, with a tentative D call TRBD1 (6 bases). CDR1 and CDR2 (germline): SGHDT, YYEEEE. The V end lost 5 bases, the J end lost 2 bases, and 12 bases lay between the germline ends. This CDR3 is built from 14 residues.

This clonotype was counted a few times. The gene calls are TRBV5-1 and TRBJ2-2; 10 bases agree with TRBD2. Per germline, CDR1 SGHRS and CDR2 YFSETQ. The CDR3 is 16 residues long. With V trimmed by 0 bases and J by 2 bases, 1 base remained unmatched. This chain's CDR3 is CASSLVLAGNTGELFF. DNA of the CDR3: TGCGCCAGCAGCTTGGTACTAGCGGGAAACACCGGGGAGCTGTTTTTT. The whole variable domain, remainder taken from reference TRBV5-1 and TRBJ2-2, is KAGVTQTPRYLIKTRGQQVTLSCSPISGHRSVSWYQQTPGQGLQFLFEYFSETQRNKGNFPGRFSGRQFSNSRSEMNVSTLELGDSALYLCASSLVLAGNTGELFFGEGSRLTVL.

As for this clonotype: One junction end does not reproduce the germline sequence, and a read error may be involved. This chain links TRBV29-1 with TRBJ2-5, with TRBD2 identical over 9 bases. The CDR3 is 14 residues long. Germline CDR1 is SQVTM and CDR2 is ANQGSEA. CDR3 residues: CSVPPSGNTETHYF. The CDR3 DNA reads as TGCAGCGTTCCGCCTAGCGGGAATACGGAGACCCATTACTTC.

V usage is TRBV6-6 and J usage is TRBJ1-2; D is unresolved. Per the germline V gene, CDR1 is MNHNY and CDR2 is SVGAGI (reference sequence). Trimming took 7 bases from V and 2 from J, leaving 11 bases between them. This CDR3 has 13 amino acids. The CDR3 coding sequence is TGTGCCAGCATCCCCGGGAGAAACTATGGCTACACCTTC. It yields the protein CASIPGRNYGYTF.